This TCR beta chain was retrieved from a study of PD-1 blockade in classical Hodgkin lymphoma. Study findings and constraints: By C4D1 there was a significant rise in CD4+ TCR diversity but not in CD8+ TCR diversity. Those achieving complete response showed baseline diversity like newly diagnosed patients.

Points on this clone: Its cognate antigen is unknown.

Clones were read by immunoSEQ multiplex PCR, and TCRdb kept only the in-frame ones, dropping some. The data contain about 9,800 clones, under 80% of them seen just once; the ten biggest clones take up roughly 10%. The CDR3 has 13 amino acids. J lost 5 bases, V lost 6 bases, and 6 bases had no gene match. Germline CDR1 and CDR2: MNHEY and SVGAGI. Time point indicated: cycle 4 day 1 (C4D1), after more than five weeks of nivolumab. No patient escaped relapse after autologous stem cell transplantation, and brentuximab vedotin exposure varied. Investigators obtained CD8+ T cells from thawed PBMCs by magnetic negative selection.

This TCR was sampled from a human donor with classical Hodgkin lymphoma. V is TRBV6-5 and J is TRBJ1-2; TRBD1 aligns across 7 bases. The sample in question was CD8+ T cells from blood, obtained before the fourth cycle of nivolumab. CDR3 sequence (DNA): TGTGCCAGCAGCACCGGGACAGCATATGGCTACACCTTC. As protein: CASSTGTAYGYTF.